These 29 T cell receptor beta chains were sequenced from one sample in a study of cytomegalovirus exposure and HLA in healthy donors. Primers for the PCR totalled 60 Vbeta and 13 Jbeta. Some clones are missing from TCRdb's copy, which holds only in-frame ones; the method was immunoSEQ multiplex PCR. The repertoire has about 40,000 clones, about 80% of them found once; the top ten carry more than 9%. Sequences were obtained from PBMCs. The receptors derive from a woman in her late teens or twenties in good health and CMV-seropositive.

The genes are TRBV6-6 and TRBJ1-4; 7 bases match TRBD1. The CDR3 is 14 residues long. Germline V gives CDR1 MNHNY, CDR2 SVGAGI (reference sequence). V shed 6 bases, J shed 8 bases, and the junction held 9 bases outside the gene matches. The CDR3 sequence: CASRTTGVGEKLFF. For the CDR3, the DNA is TGTGCCAGCAGGACTACAGGGGTAGGGGAAAAACTGTTTTTT.

The chain uses TRBV14 and TRBJ2-1; 11 bases align to TRBD2. The CDR3 is 17 residues long. The ends lost 5 bases at V and 0 bases at J; junction bases unmatched: 6. CDR1 SGHDN and CDR2 FVKESK come from the germline V gene. Here the CDR3 DNA reads TGTGCCAGCAGCTGGACTAGCGGGCCTAACTCCTACAATGAGCAGTTCTTC. This codes for CASSWTSGPNSYNEQFF.

The chain has TRBV7-6 and TRBJ2-7; 9 bases are shared with TRBD1. Germline CDR1 SGHVS, CDR2 FNYEAQ. V lost 1 base and J lost 4; bases outside the gene matches: 2. The CDR3 loop spans 14 amino acids. DNA for the CDR3: TGTGCCAGCAGCTTAGGGACAGGGGAATACGAGCAGTACTTC. Protein product: CASSLGTGEYEQYF.

The rearrangement links TRBV7-2 to TRBJ2-3; no reliable D call. Per germline, CDR1 SGHTA and CDR2 FQGNSA. The V gene lost 5 bases and the J gene lost 2 bases, with 11 bases spanning the gap. The CDR3 is 14 amino acids. CDR3 sequence reads: CASSGLGNTDTQYF. CDR3 bases: TGTGCCAGCAGCGGGTTGGGCAACACAGATACGCAGTATTTT.

The rearrangement uses TRBV4-2 and TRBJ1-1; D is unresolved. V shed 4 bases and J shed 2 bases, with 8 bases lying between them. The germline gives CDR1 LGHNA, CDR2 YNFKEQ. This CDR3 spans 13 amino acids. This CDR3 is CASSRTLNTEAFF. The CDR3 region has the DNA TGTGCCAGCAGCCGAACACTAAACACTGAAGCTTTCTTT.

The chain's CDR3 is CASSFRRGEQYF. The CDR3 DNA is TGTGCCAGCAGTTTCCGACGAGGCGAGCAGTACTTC. The chain recombines TRBV27 with TRBJ2-7; D ambiguous. Germline V lookup: CDR1 MNHEY, CDR2 SMNVEV (reference sequence). Trimming pared 3 bases from V and 6 bases from J, leaving 9 bases between. The CDR3 covers 12 residues.

A remark on this clone: This CDR3 fails to terminate in the conserved phenylalanine or tryptophan, so it likely reflects a read error. The rearrangement uses TRBV9 and TRBJ2-2; D is unclear. CDR1 is SGDLS, CDR2 YYNGEE, per germline. This CDR3 contains 14 residues. The germline V and J ends were trimmed by 0 bases and 5 bases, with 8 bases remaining between them. The CDR3 is CASSVGSSTGELFL. In DNA form, the CDR3 reads TGTGCCAGCAGCGTAGGTTCCTCGACCGGGGAGCTGTTTTTG.

The chain is built from TRBV5-1 and TRBJ1-2; D possibly corresponds to TRBD1 (5 bases). The CDR3 loop spans 14 amino acids. Looked up from germline, CDR1 is SGHRS and CDR2 is YFSETQ. V was pared by 3 bases and J by 3 bases, with 12 bases between. The CDR3 DNA sequence: TGCGCCAGCAGCTCAGGCGGGGCATACTATGGCTACACCTTC. Protein sequence: CASSSGGAYYGYTF.

The rearrangement links TRBV28 to TRBJ1-4; 7 positions match TRBD1. Germline CDR1 MDHEN, CDR2 SYDVKM. V shed 5 bases and J 10 bases; nucleotides not matched to a gene: 4. This CDR3 comprises 12 residues. CDR3 loop: CASSPRTGKLFF. The CDR3 DNA follows: TGTGCCAGCAGTCCCAGGACAGGAAAACTGTTTTTT.

The CDR3 loop is CAWSDGLVTTTNEKLFF. The CDR3 coding sequence is TGTGCCTGGAGTGACGGACTGGTAACCACAACTAATGAAAAACTGTTTTTT. The rearrangement uses TRBV30 and TRBJ1-4; D not certain. V gave up 1 base and J gave up 0 bases, with 15 bases separating them. Germline V gene lookup returns CDR1 GTSNPN and CDR2 SVGIG (reference sequence). The CDR3 runs to 17 residues. Drawing the rest from reference TRBV30 and TRBJ1-4, the complete variable domain is SQTIHQWPATLVQPVGSPLSLECTVEGTSNPNLYWYRQAAGRGLQLLFYSVGIGQISSEVPQNLSASRPQDRQFILSSKKLLLSDSGFYLCAWSDGLVTTTNEKLFFGSGTQLSVL.

This chain links TRBV11-2 with TRBJ2-7; tentatively, D is TRBD1 (6 bases). The length of the CDR3 is 14 residues. V lost 1 base, J lost 3 bases, and 10 bases lay in between. Germline V gives CDR1 SGHAT, CDR2 FQNNGV. The CDR3 sequence is CASSLGRGVYEQYF. The CDR3 DNA sequence: TGTGCCAGCAGCTTAGGCAGGGGAGTCTACGAGCAGTACTTC.

The chain joins TRBV5-4 to TRBJ2-5; D may be TRBD1 (6 bases). The CDR3 consists of 14 residues. Trimming pared 2 bases from V and 2 bases from J, leaving 10 bases between. Germline-derived CDR1 and CDR2 are SGHNT and YYREEE (reference sequence). The CDR3: CASSFRDNQETQYF. The CDR3 region has the DNA TGTGCCAGCAGCTTCCGGGACAATCAAGAGACCCAGTACTTC.

This rearrangement joins TRBV28 to TRBJ2-7; the D gene is possibly TRBD2 (7 bases). V was trimmed by 5 bases and J by 6 bases, leaving 17 bases between them. Germline V gene lookup returns CDR1 MDHEN and CDR2 SYDVKM. The CDR3 has 14 amino acids. CDR3 region: CASSPLWGGFEQYF. The CDR3 nucleotides read TGTGCCAGCAGTCCGCTTTGGGGGGGCTTCGAGCAGTACTTC.

V gene TRBV28 combines with J gene TRBJ2-6; D is ambiguous. Trimming took 1 base from V and 0 from J, leaving 7 bases between them. This CDR3 has 16 residues. CDR1 is MDHEN, CDR2 SYDVKM, per germline. This CDR3 is CASSLLRDSGANVLTF. The CDR3 nucleotides read TGTGCCAGCAGTTTATTGCGTGACTCTGGGGCCAACGTCCTGACTTTC.

The genes are TRBV9 and TRBJ1-1; TRBD1 matches 8 bases. Germline CDR1 and CDR2: SGDLS and YYNGEE. This CDR3 has 14 amino acids. V trimming: 4 bases; J trimming: 3 bases; junction bases outside the gene matches: 5. The DNA of the CDR3 is TGTGCCAGCAGCAGGGGACAGGTGCACACTGAAGCTTTCTTT. Translation: CASSRGQVHTEAFF.

The CDR3 sequence: CASSPVRGNTIYF. The DNA of the CDR3 is TGTGCCAGCTCACCAGTCCGGGGAAACACCATATATTTT. V usage is TRBV18 and J usage is TRBJ1-3, with unresolved D. V was shortened by 2 bases and J by 4 bases, with 6 bases between the two germline ends. This CDR3 has 13 residues. Germline V lookup: CDR1 KGHSH, CDR2 LQKENI. Full variable domain (missing parts from reference TRBV18 and TRBJ1-3): NAGVMQNPRHLVRRRGQEARLRCSPMKGHSHVYWYRQLPEEGLKFMVYLQKENIIDESGMPKERFSAEFPKEGPSILRIQQVVRGDSAAYFCASSPVRGNTIYFGEGSWLTVV.

The rearrangement uses TRBV12-5 and TRBJ2-1; 9 bases map to TRBD2. This CDR3 is 15 amino acids long. V lost 6 bases and J lost 8; bases outside the gene matches: 11. CDR1 and CDR2 (germline): LGHNT, FRNRAP. The CDR3 DNA sequence: TGTGCTAGTGGCCCCCGGACTAGCGCGGGCGATGAGCAGTTCTTC. This encodes CASGPRTSAGDEQFF.

This chain uses TRBV4-2 with TRBJ2-2; a weak D match, TRBD1 (6 bases). The V and J ends lost 0 bases and 5 bases respectively, with 7 bases between them. Germline V lookup: CDR1 LGHNA, CDR2 YNFKEQ. There are 14 residues in the CDR3. The CDR3 loop is CASSQDRGTGELFF. The CDR3 DNA reads as TGTGCCAGCAGCCAAGACAGGGGTACCGGGGAGCTGTTTTTT.

The chain combines TRBV9 with TRBJ2-7, with D tentatively TRBD2 (6 bases). The CDR3 spans 16 residues. V was trimmed by 4 bases and J by 0 bases, leaving 17 bases between them. Germline V lookup: CDR1 SGDLS, CDR2 YYNGEE. CDR3 region: CASSPHPSVSSYEQYF. In DNA, the CDR3 is TGTGCCAGCAGCCCCCACCCTAGCGTGAGCTCCTACGAGCAGTACTTC.

The chain couples TRBV7-8 to TRBJ1-1; D ambiguous. This CDR3 has 13 amino acids. Germline values: CDR1 SGHVS, CDR2 FQNEAQ. V dropped 2 bases and J dropped 1 base, with 5 bases sitting between them. CDR3 DNA: TGTGCCAGCAGCTTATCGGGGAACACTGAAGCTTTCTTT. The encoded protein is CASSLSGNTEAFF. Combining the CDR3 with reference TRBV7-8 and TRBJ1-1 gives the whole variable domain GAGVSQSPRYKVAKRGQDVALRCDPISGHVSLFWYQQALGQGPEFLTYFQNEAQLDKSGLPSDRFFAERPEGSVSTLKIQRTQQEDSAVYLCASSLSGNTEAFFGQGTRLTVV.

V usage is TRBV27 and J usage is TRBJ2-5, with TRBD1 identical over 10 bases. V gave up 4 bases and J gave up 4 bases; unmatched junction bases: 6. Per the germline V gene, CDR1 is MNHEY and CDR2 is SMNVEV (reference sequence). The CDR3 sequence is 15 residues long. Here the CDR3 reads CASSSTGQGGETQYF. CDR3 coding DNA: TGTGCCAGCAGTTCAACAGGACAGGGGGGAGAGACCCAGTACTTC.

The chain uses TRBV7-2 and TRBJ2-6; D call uncertain. V was trimmed by 1 base and J by 0 bases, leaving 4 bases between them. Germline V gene sequence: CDR1 SGHTA, CDR2 FQGNSA. This CDR3 has 15 residues. In DNA form, the CDR3 reads TGTGCCAGCAGCTTAGTGAGCTCTGGGGCCAACGTCCTGACTTTC. Its translation: CASSLVSSGANVLTF.

V and J are TRBV6-1 and TRBJ1-3; weak D call: TRBD1 (6 bases). V was clipped by 2 bases and J by 7 bases, with 12 bases between them. Germline V CDR1 and CDR2: MNHNS, SASEGT. The CDR3 has 14 residues. As DNA, the CDR3 is TGTGCCAGCAGTGAATCAGGGGCGTTCAACACCATATATTTT. It specifies CASSESGAFNTIYF.

This clone was seen a handful of times. The V gene is TRBV7-2, the J gene TRBJ2-7, with TRBD1 matching over 9 bases. J gave up 2 bases and V 7 bases, and 9 bases lay outside the gene matches. The germline gives CDR1 SGHTA, CDR2 FQGNSA. This CDR3 is built from 15 residues. The CDR3, as DNA: TGTGCCAGCAACATGGGGGGGACAGGGCCCTACGAGCAGTACTTC. This codes for CASNMGGTGPYEQYF.

The rearrangement joins TRBV7-9 to TRBJ2-7; 9 bases map to TRBD2. Unmatched junction bases numbered 4, after V lost 1 base and J lost 3 bases. The CDR3 consists of 15 residues. CDR1 SEHNR and CDR2 FQNEAQ come from the germline V gene (reference sequence). CDR3 DNA: TGTGCCAGCAGCTTAGATCGTAGCGGGGGCTACGAGCAGTACTTC. Translated: CASSLDRSGGYEQYF.

The V gene is TRBV7-2, the J gene TRBJ2-2, with D possibly matching TRBD1 (5 bases). Germline CDR1 and CDR2: SGHTA and FQGNSA. The germline V and J ends were trimmed by 7 bases and 6 bases, with 18 bases remaining between them. The CDR3 is 15 residues long. Here the CDR3 DNA reads TGTGCCAGCACCAGGGTGGGTGGTTCTGCCGGGGAGCTGTTTTTT. Translation: CASTRVGGSAGELFF.

This clone was detected only once. V usage is TRBV10-3 and J usage is TRBJ2-3, with 7 bases aligning to TRBD2. CDR1 ENHRY and CDR2 SYGVKD come from the germline V gene. The CDR3 runs to 14 residues. With V trimmed by 10 bases and J by 2 bases, 9 bases remained unmatched. The CDR3 loop reads CATSLADHTDTQYF. Here the CDR3 DNA reads TGTGCCACGTCTCTAGCGGATCACACAGATACGCAGTATTTT.

The genes are TRBV30 and TRBJ1-2; the D is unclear. Germline CDR1 is GTSNPN and CDR2 is SVGIG (reference sequence). The germline V and J ends were trimmed by 0 bases and 3 bases, with 8 bases remaining between them. The CDR3 extends over 13 amino acids. CDR3 in DNA: TGTGCCTGGAGTGTAACTAGAGACTATGGCTACACCTTC. It yields the protein CAWSVTRDYGYTF.

V gene TRBV19 combines with J gene TRBJ1-2, with 11 bases that match TRBD1. The CDR3 runs 20 residues. J gave up 4 bases and V 0 bases, and 16 bases lay outside the gene matches. The germline gives CDR1 LNHDA, CDR2 SQIVND (reference sequence). The CDR3 region has the DNA TGTGCCAGTAGTATAGAACGGACAGGGGGCGCCGGAAAGGGATTCTATGGCTACACCTTC. It specifies CASSIERTGGAGKGFYGYTF.